This T cell receptor beta chain was observed in a study of blood T cell repertoires in COVID-19. About the research overall: The United States, Italy and Spain were the sources of the acute and convalescent COVID-19 samples.

Per the original methods: For nucleated cells, counts were estimated from reference gene primer amplification. Libraries were prepared by immunoSEQ multiplex PCR; TCRdb keeps only in-frame clonotypes and omits some of them. D and trimming come from the DNA, and the V and J calls and clone size come from that table. The table includes 52,000 or so clones, 75% to 90% detected once. This clonotype was sampled from an older woman with active COVID-19. What was sequenced was peripheral blood.

CDR3 in DNA: TGTGCTAGTGGCCTTTATCTCGACAGACTGAACACTGAAGCTTTCTTT. Amino acid sequence: CASGLYLDRLNTEAFF. The V gene is TRBV12-5, the J gene TRBJ1-1, with D perhaps TRBD1 (5 bases). Looked up from germline, CDR1 is LGHNT and CDR2 is FRNRAP. The CDR3 covers 16 residues. The ends were cut back, 6 bases at V and 0 bases at J, with 17 bases in the middle.